This note documents a single T cell receptor (beta chain) sequence. The PCR was carried out with 60 Vbeta primers and 13 Jbeta primers. Here immunoSEQ multiplex PCR was the method, and the copy in TCRdb shows in-frame clones only, minus some. This table has roughly 110,000 clones, under 90% appearing once. Trimming took 9 bases from V and 10 from J; bases not matched to a gene: 14. Germline V gene lookup returns CDR1 LNHDA and CDR2 SQIVND (reference sequence). The CDR3 covers 15 residues. These data belong to a study of cytomegalovirus exposure and HLA in healthy donors. Sequences were obtained from PBMCs. V usage is TRBV19 and J usage is TRBJ2-1; TRBD1 aligns across 11 bases. The source of this sequence is a woman aged 18 to 35 in good health and CMV-seronegative. The CDR3 nucleotides read TGTGCCAGCAAGATCCAGGACAGGGGGCTAAACGAGCAGTTCTTC. It codes for CASKIQDRGLNEQFF.